A selection of T cell receptor beta chains follows, all from one sample in a study of technical replicates of blood from four donors. The assay was immunoSEQ multiplex PCR, and TCRdb's table has in-frame clones only and misses some. The repertoire includes about 68,000 clones, less than 98% of them detected once, and over 0.2% sits in the top ten. The sequenced sample consisted of T cells isolated from PBMCs. The receptors derive from a human donor in good health. Each CDR3 is given without its conserved first and last residue. The order of the fields is V gene, J gene, CDR3 protein.

V: TRBV28
J: TRBJ2-4
CDR3: ASSLPPGTVDIQY

V: TRBV7-9
J: TRBJ2-1
CDR3: ASRGDNEQF

V: TRBV13
J: TRBJ1-2
CDR3: ASSESYRDHGYT

V: TRBV5-1
J: TRBJ2-7
CDR3: ASSLEAGVLYEQY

V: TRBV2
J: TRBJ2-1
CDR3: ASSERWLAGPSRF

V: TRBV25-1
J: TRBJ1-1
CDR3: ASSESRATNTEAF

V: TRBV21-1
J: TRBJ2-7
CDR3: ASSTFQDSLTYEQY

V: TRBV7-4
J: TRBJ2-7
CDR3: ASIGEVYEQY

V: TRBV30
J: TRBJ2-7
CDR3: AWSVVGASEQY

V: TRBV13
J: TRBJ2-7
CDR3: ASSLGQGQEYEQY

V: TRBV9
J: TRBJ1-1
CDR3: ASSSFGNTEAF

V: TRBV21-1
J: TRBJ2-3
CDR3: ASILQPGQGYTDTQY

V: TRBV7-9
J: TRBJ2-3
CDR3: ASSAGGSKDTQY

V: TRBV6-5
J: TRBJ2-7
CDR3: ASSRLAGAYEQY

V: TRBV4-3
J: TRBJ2-3
CDR3: ASSQYRDLVGTDTQY

V: TRBV6-5
J: TRBJ1-1
CDR3: ATNPQQGNTEAF

V: TRBV19
J: TRBJ1-2
CDR3: ASIAGENYGYT

V: TRBV28
J: TRBJ1-1
CDR3: ASSLRGTAF

V: TRBV7-9
J: TRBJ2-7
CDR3: ASSLETGSSSYEQY

V: TRBV19
J: TRBJ2-1
CDR3: ASSITGEQF

V: TRBV28
J: TRBJ1-5
CDR3: ASSGLDRANQPQH

V: TRBV6-1
J: TRBJ2-1
CDR3: ASSEILAELSSYNEQF

V: TRBV14
J: TRBJ1-2
CDR3: ASSQEQTALPYGYT

V: TRBV6-5
J: TRBJ1-2
CDR3: ASSNSGTGYGYT

V: TRBV4-2
J: TRBJ1-5
CDR3: ASSQALQGAGNQPQH

V: TRBV30
J: TRBJ2-5
CDR3: AWKPLAGSETQY

V: TRBV28
J: TRBJ1-1
CDR3: ASSSPKNRGGWTEAF

V: TRBV7-3
J: TRBJ2-1
CDR3: ASSLTGLISSYNEQF

V: TRBV7-9
J: TRBJ2-7
CDR3: ASSQDRGEQY

V: TRBV27
J: TRBJ2-7
CDR3: ASSLSGQEQY

V: TRBV19
J: TRBJ2-7
CDR3: ASRKGDEQY

V: TRBV29-1
J: TRBJ2-7
CDR3: SVALAGVEGDEQY

V: TRBV11-3
J: TRBJ1-1
CDR3: ASSSGGNTEAF

V: TRBV6-1
J: TRBJ1-5
CDR3: ASSVAGFTGNQPQH

V: TRBV19
J: TRBJ1-1
CDR3: ASTGQFRHTEAF

V: TRBV29-1
J: TRBJ1-2
CDR3: SVGDSKFSGSGYT

V: TRBV19
J: TRBJ2-7
CDR3: ASSIVGGPSYEQY

V: TRBV27
J: TRBJ2-5
CDR3: ATAMAGWETQY

V: TRBV23-1
J: TRBJ2-7
CDR3: ASSQLRDRAYEQY

V: TRBV30
J: TRBJ1-2
CDR3: AWSITEYGYT

V: TRBV5-1
J: TRBJ1-1
CDR3: ASSPDLEGTEAF

V: TRBV7-7
J: TRBJ2-2
CDR3: ASSLGQGAWELF

V: TRBV20-1
J: TRBJ2-5
CDR3: SAQDQETQY

V: TRBV28
J: TRBJ1-2
CDR3: ASRETGSGYT

V: TRBV11-2
J: TRBJ2-7
CDR3: ASSFTSKSYEQY

V: TRBV9
J: TRBJ1-2
CDR3: ASSVLNHNYGYT

V: TRBV27
J: TRBJ2-1
CDR3: ASSLLAVDAQF

V: TRBV4-3
J: TRBJ2-7
CDR3: ASSQVTGQVRYEQY

V: TRBV7-2
J: TRBJ1-1
CDR3: ASSLGLDYGFPSEAF

V: TRBV18
J: TRBJ2-1
CDR3: ASRAAGQGIYNEQF

V: TRBV5-1
J: TRBJ2-5
CDR3: ASSLFQDRGQETQY

V: TRBV19
J: TRBJ2-7
CDR3: ASSIDRGYEQY

V: TRBV30
J: TRBJ1-1
CDR3: AWRARLMNTEAF

V: TRBV4-3
J: TRBJ1-4
CDR3: ASSQVAKGGYNEKLF

V: TRBV30
J: TRBJ2-7
CDR3: AWSVSSHEQY

V: TRBV5-3
J: TRBJ2-5
CDR3: ARSFDREETQY

V: TRBV7-8
J: TRBJ2-3
CDR3: ASSLKLTPSTDTQY

V: TRBV4-1
J: TRBJ1-1
CDR3: ASSQDQVLYTEAF

V: TRBV6-5
J: TRBJ1-2
CDR3: ASSPSSDRGYGYT

V: TRBV10-3
J: TRBJ2-5
CDR3: AISDGGAQETQY